The 18 T cell receptor beta chains below come from one sample, sequenced in a study of blood T cell repertoires in COVID-19. Profiled with immunoSEQ multiplex PCR; TCRdb holds only in-frame clones, not every one. In the table there are 240,000 or so clones, about 88% of which are singletons. Source material: peripheral blood. The receptors derive from a woman in her 70s with active or convalescent COVID-19.

This chain connects TRBV6-2 or TRBV6-3 to TRBJ1-1; D possibly corresponds to TRBD1 (6 bases). V lost 1 base, J lost 9 bases, and 18 bases lay in between. The CDR3 length is 15 residues. Germline-derived CDR1 and CDR2 are MNHEY and SVGEGT. CDR3 protein: CASSYYSDRTLQAFF. The CDR3 DNA reads TGTGCCAGCAGTTACTACTCAGACAGGACCCTTCAAGCTTTCTTT.

This rearrangement joins TRBV5-1 to TRBJ1-2; TRBD1 might be the D (6 bases). The V gene lost 0 bases and the J gene lost 5 bases, with 11 bases spanning the gap. The length of the CDR3 is 14 residues. CDR1 is SGHRS and CDR2 is YFSETQ in the germline V gene. Written as DNA, the CDR3 is TGCGCCAGCAGCTTGGACAGGGCAACATATGGCTACACCTTC. Residues: CASSLDRATYGYTF.

This clone was observed a few times. The chain carries TRBV4-1 and TRBJ1-2; no clear D. There are 14 residues in the CDR3. Germline V CDR1 and CDR2: MGHRA, YSYEKL. The V end was cut by 0 bases, the J end by 1 base, with 6 bases between. Here the CDR3 DNA reads TGCGCCAGCAGCCAAGATCGGGTTAACTATGGCTACACCTTC. This translates into CASSQDRVNYGYTF.

V and J are TRBV19 and TRBJ1-5; 10 bases are shared with TRBD1. There are 14 residues in the CDR3. CDR1 is LNHDA and CDR2 is SQIVND in the germline V gene (reference sequence). V shed 3 bases and J 9 bases; nucleotides not matched to a gene: 5. CDR3 bases: TGTGCCAGTAGTATCGACAGGGGGCGGGGGCCCCAGCATTTT. Encoded protein: CASSIDRGRGPQHF.

This clone has a single count. The chain has TRBV27 and TRBJ2-7, with 7 bases matching TRBD2. There are 13 residues in the CDR3. Germline trimming cut 5 bases from V and 7 bases from J; bases unmatched to any gene: 8. Germline V gene lookup returns CDR1 MNHEY and CDR2 SMNVEV (reference sequence). As DNA, the CDR3 is TGTGCCAGCAGTCAGCAGCGGGGCAGGGAGCAGTACTTC. It specifies CASSQQRGREQYF.

The V and J genes are TRBV10-1 and TRBJ1-2; perhaps TRBD1 as D (6 bases). Trimming left V 5 bases short and J 4 bases short, with 17 bases between. The germline CDR1 and CDR2 sequences are WNHNN and SYGVQD (reference sequence). This CDR3 has 15 amino acids. This CDR3 reads CASSPGTRDVYGYTF. In nucleotides, the CDR3 is TGCGCCAGCAGTCCCGGGACACGGGATGTCTATGGCTACACCTTC.

The chain has TRBV3-1 (or the pseudogene TRBV3-2) and TRBJ2-5; D may be TRBD2 (5 bases). The germline gives CDR1 LGHDT, CDR2 YNNKEL (reference sequence). The CDR3 loop spans 15 amino acids. Trimming shortened V by 0 bases and J by 5 bases, and 13 bases separated the two germline ends. The CDR3 DNA is TGTGCCAGCAGCCAAGACCCAATCAGAGGGGAGACCCAGTACTTC. Amino acids: CASSQDPIRGETQYF.

The chain uses TRBV7-9 and TRBJ1-2; the D gene is possibly TRBD1 (5 bases). The CDR3 is 14 amino acids. The V and J ends lost 0 bases and 3 bases respectively, with 8 bases between them. The germline gives CDR1 SEHNR, CDR2 FQNEAQ (reference sequence). This CDR3 reads CASSLAGVDYGYTF. CDR3 DNA: TGTGCCAGCAGCTTAGCAGGGGTTGACTATGGCTACACCTTC. The whole variable domain, remainder taken from reference TRBV7-9 and TRBJ1-2, is DTGVSQNPRHKITKRGQNVTFRCDPISEHNRLYWYRQTLGQGPEFLTYFQNEAQLEKSRLLSDRFSAERPKGSFSTLEIQRTEQGDSAMYLCASSLAGVDYGYTFGSGTRLTVV.

This clone was recorded once. This sample includes further DNA sequences coding for the same CDR3. The V and J genes are TRBV3-1 (or the pseudogene TRBV3-2) and TRBJ1-4, with D hard to call. The CDR3 has 10 amino acids. CDR1 LGHDT and CDR2 YNNKEL come from the germline V gene (reference sequence). Deletions cut 8 bases from V and 7 bases from J, with 5 bases between. The CDR3 reads CASFGEKLFF. The CDR3 nucleotides read TGTGCCAGCTTCGGTGAAAAACTGTTTTTT.

The chain has TRBV2 and TRBJ1-2; D call uncertain. The CDR3 is made up of 11 amino acids. Trimming removed 7 bases at V and 8 bases at J, with 11 bases between. The germline V gene has CDR1 SNHLY and CDR2 FYNNEI. CDR3 nucleotide sequence: TGTGCCAGCATGAGACTTTCCGGCTACACCTTC. Translating gives CASMRLSGYTF.

The J gene is TRBJ2-7, the V gene TRBV7-8, with TRBD1 matching 9 bases. The CDR3 extends over 15 amino acids. Germline V gives CDR1 SGHVS, CDR2 FQNEAQ. The ends lost 2 bases at V and 7 bases at J; junction bases unmatched: 9. The CDR3 sequence is CASSLTGTGRREQYF. CDR3 bases: TGTGCCAGCAGCTTAACCGGGACAGGGCGGCGGGAGCAGTACTTC.

The chain links TRBV10-3 to TRBJ2-3; 9 nucleotides align to TRBD1. Germline values: CDR1 ENHRY, CDR2 SYGVKD. After removal of 6 bases from V and 4 bases from J, the junction contained 8 bases not matched to a gene. The CDR3 loop spans 15 amino acids. CDR3 region: CAISGDRVGADTQYF. CDR3 DNA: TGTGCCATCAGCGGGGACAGGGTCGGTGCAGATACGCAGTATTTT.

CDR3 residues: CASSQGYGTGSQAEAFF. The CDR3 region has the DNA TGCGCCAGCAGCCAAGGTTACGGGACAGGGAGTCAGGCTGAAGCTTTCTTT. The chain employs TRBV4-1 and TRBJ1-1; 9 nucleotides align to TRBD1. The germline V gene encodes CDR1 MGHRA and CDR2 YSYEKL. This CDR3 spans 17 amino acids. V gave up 1 base and J gave up 6 bases; unmatched junction bases: 12.

The V gene is TRBV4-3, the J gene TRBJ2-4; D may be TRBD2 (6 bases). The CDR3 totals 13 residues. The V gene lost 1 base and the J gene lost 15 bases, with 16 bases spanning the gap. The germline gives CDR1 LGHNA, CDR2 YSLEER. CDR3 DNA sequence: TGCGCCAGCAGCCAAGGGTGGGCGGGGTCGAGGTACTTC. Protein product: CASSQGWAGSRYF.

The genes are TRBV9 and TRBJ2-1; maybe TRBD1 (6 bases). The germline V gene encodes CDR1 SGDLS and CDR2 YYNGEE. Trimming stripped 3 bases from V and 10 bases from J, with 14 bases between. The CDR3 sequence is 13 residues long. The CDR3 spells CASSEDSPAEQFF. The CDR3 DNA reads TGTGCCAGCAGCGAGGACAGTCCGGCGGAGCAGTTCTTC.

The rearrangement joins TRBV29-1 to TRBJ1-1, with D possibly being TRBD1 (5 bases). The germline gives CDR1 SQVTM, CDR2 ANQGSEA. This CDR3 contains 10 residues. V was pared by 1 base and J by 11 bases, with 8 bases between. For the CDR3, the DNA is TGCAGCGTTGAAGGGGAGGGGGCTTTCTTT. It yields the protein CSVEGEGAFF. Variable domain in full (rest from reference TRBV29-1 and TRBJ1-1): SAVISQKPSRDICQRGTSLTIQCQVDSQVTMMFWYRQQPGQSLTLIATANQGSEATYESGFVIDKFPISRPNLTFSTLTVSNMSPEDSSIYLCSVEGEGAFFGQGTRLTVV.

The rearrangement joins TRBV19 to TRBJ1-1; 8 bases agree with TRBD1. Germline V gene data show CDR1 as LNHDA and CDR2 as SQIVND (reference sequence). The trim removed 6 bases at V and 2 bases at J, leaving 17 bases unmatched. This CDR3 is 18 amino acids long. CDR3 sequence reads: CASRPRIWDRSHNTEAFF. Written as DNA, the CDR3 is TGTGCCAGTAGACCAAGAATCTGGGACAGGAGCCATAACACTGAAGCTTTCTTT.

The chain employs TRBV5-4 and TRBJ1-2; the match to TRBD1 covers 11 bases. Germline assignment: CDR1 SGHNT and CDR2 YYREEE (reference sequence). CDR3 length equals 16 residues. V was clipped by 4 bases and J by 2 bases; unmatched bases: 7. The CDR3 is CASSPGQGAPNYGYTF. In DNA, the CDR3 is TGTGCCAGCAGCCCCGGACAGGGGGCGCCGAACTATGGCTACACCTTC.